Listed here are 4 T cell receptor beta chains from one sample, sequenced in a study of control samples from healthy donors and cancer patients. Sequencing used immunoSEQ multiplex PCR; TCRdb keeps in-frame clones, though not all of them. The sample contains approximately 40,000 clones, around 83% of which appear only once. Sequencing was carried out using PBMCs. Receptor source: a woman in her sixties or seventies with lung cancer.

This chain links TRBV5-8 with TRBJ1-2; 7 bases map to TRBD1. Germline trimming cut 4 bases from V and 2 bases from J; bases unmatched to any gene: 17. The CDR3 has 18 residues. Germline values: CDR1 SGHTS, CDR2 YDEGEE. This CDR3 is CASSQGHYTGALNYGYTF. The DNA for the CDR3 is TGTGCCAGCAGCCAGGGGCACTATACAGGGGCGCTCAACTATGGCTACACCTTC. Filled out from reference TRBV5-8 and TRBJ1-2, the complete variable domain reads EAGVTQSPTHLIKTRGQQATLRCSPISGHTSVYWYQQALGLGLQFLLWYDEGEERNRGNFPPRFSGRQFPNYSSELNVNALELEDSALYLCASSQGHYTGALNYGYTFGSGTRLTVV.

V is TRBV6-5 and J is TRBJ2-1, with D maybe TRBD2 (6 bases). The CDR3 sequence is 16 residues long. The germline V gene encodes CDR1 MNHEY and CDR2 SVGAGI. V was shortened by 0 bases and J by 1 base, with 10 bases between the two germline ends. CDR3 in DNA: TGTGCCAGCAGTTACTCTGGGGGGAGGTCCTACAATGAGCAGTTCTTC. Translating gives CASSYSGGRSYNEQFF.

The V and J genes are TRBV18 and TRBJ2-1; D assignment may be TRBD1 or TRBD2 (5 bases each). V lost 2 bases and J lost 7, with 12 bases in between. The CDR3 has 14 amino acids. The germline gives CDR1 KGHSH, CDR2 LQKENI. The CDR3 bases are TGTGCCAGCTCACCAGGGATTGAGGGGAATGAGCAGTTCTTC. Translating it yields CASSPGIEGNEQFF.

This chain connects TRBV7-2 to TRBJ1-5; weak D call: TRBD1 (5 bases). CDR3 size: 14 residues. Trimming took 4 bases from V and 4 from J, leaving 11 bases between them. Germline lookup yields CDR1 SGHTA and CDR2 FQGNSA. DNA for the CDR3: TGTGCCAGCAGCTCGGGACTTACTAATCAGCCCCAGCATTTT. This sequence encodes CASSSGLTNQPQHF.